One and the same sample provided the 4 T cell receptor beta chains below, sequenced in a study of shared clonotypes between healthy human individuals. Repertoires were generated with immunoSEQ multiplex PCR, while TCRdb's copy carries only in-frame clones and drops some. The sample yields about 2.3 million clones, 85% to 95% seen once. Sequencing input: naive CD4+ T cells from PBMCs. As to subset: CD45RA+ positively selected. Receptors originate from a man aged 18 to 29 in good health. Some clones in this sample may be carry-over from other donors' samples.

The CDR3, as DNA: TGCGCCAGCAGCTCGACAGGTTTAGGCAGTCAGCCCCAGCATTTT. Translated, it gives CASSSTGLGSQPQHF. The V and J genes are TRBV5-1 and TRBJ1-5; weak D call: TRBD1 (6 bases). Germline V gene lookup returns CDR1 SGHRS and CDR2 YFSETQ. Between the trimmed V and J ends, which lost 3 bases and 6 bases, there was a span of 16 bases. This CDR3 comprises 15 residues. The variable domain in full, with the rest retrieved from reference TRBV5-1 and TRBJ1-5, is KAGVTQTPRYLIKTRGQQVTLSCSPISGHRSVSWYQQTPGQGLQFLFEYFSETQRNKGNFPGRFSGRQFSNSRSEMNVSTLELGDSALYLCASSSTGLGSQPQHFGDGTRLSIL.

The rearrangement joins TRBV28 to TRBJ2-2; D possibly corresponds to TRBD2 (6 bases). The ends were cut back, 3 bases at V and 2 bases at J, with 16 bases in the middle. Per the germline V gene, CDR1 is MDHEN and CDR2 is SYDVKM. The CDR3 loop spans 17 amino acids. CDR3 residues: CASSFRGVSGNTGELFF. Here the CDR3 DNA reads TGTGCCAGCAGTTTTCGCGGCGTTAGCGGTAACACCGGGGAGCTGTTTTTT.

The rearrangement joins TRBV7-3 to TRBJ2-3, with 8 bases aligning to TRBD1. Per germline, CDR1 SGHTA and CDR2 FQGTGA. With 2 bases clipped from V and 6 bases from J, the junction kept 13 bases outside the gene matches. The CDR3 is 17 residues long. CDR3 region: CASSLGHGPGGVDTQYF. CDR3 nucleotides: TGTGCCAGCAGCTTAGGTCATGGGCCAGGGGGCGTGGATACGCAGTATTTT.

V gene TRBV28 combines with J gene TRBJ1-1; D is possibly TRBD1 (6 bases). Germline CDR1 reads MDHEN; CDR2 reads SYDVKM. V dropped 9 bases and J dropped 6 bases, with 17 bases sitting between them. This CDR3 is built from 13 residues. The CDR3 protein is CASRGQGRPEAFF. The CDR3 bases are TGTGCCAGTCGGGGGCAGGGAAGACCTGAAGCTTTCTTT.